This T cell receptor beta chain was sequenced in a study of blood T cell repertoires in COVID-19. Study-level information: Acute and convalescent COVID-19 specimens originated in the United States, Italy and Spain. PBMCs, B-cell-depleted T cells, or T cells were the source of the cDNA or gDNA that made up the material.

The germline CDR1 and CDR2 sequences are SGHNT and YYREEE (reference sequence). V was clipped by 1 base and J by 8 bases; unmatched bases: 10. The CDR3 covers 16 residues. In the original analysis: Reference gene primers were amplified, and this amplification served to estimate nucleated cell counts. Profiling relied on immunoSEQ multiplex PCR, and the TCRdb table lists in-frame clones only, not all of them. Clone size and V and J calls were adopted from that table, with D and trimming inferred from the DNA. The sample has about 210,000 clones, roughly 86% seen once. The V and J genes are TRBV5-4 and TRBJ1-4; TRBD1 matches 8 bases. This TCR derives from a woman in her 50s with active or convalescent COVID-19. The material sequenced was peripheral blood. CDR3 coding DNA: TGTGCCAGCAGCTTGAGGTCGACAGGGGCAAGCGAAAAACTGTTTTTT. Amino acid sequence: CASSLRSTGASEKLFF.